Shown below are 15 T cell receptor beta chains from a single sample sequenced in a study of T cells after yellow fever vaccination. TCRdb analysed the 5' RACE reads with MiXCR anew, one entry per CDR3 protein. The sample holds about 160,000 distinct CDR3 sequences, about 7% seen once. The source was CD4+ T cells sorted from PBMCs, collected 4 to 6 days after the first yellow fever vaccination. The receptors stem from a man younger than 35 who received the YFV17D yellow fever vaccine.

This clonotype was counted a few times. The rearrangement uses TRBV10-3 and TRBJ1-2, with TRBD1 identical over 9 bases. The ends lost 6 bases at V and 3 bases at J; junction bases unmatched: 11. The germline CDR1 and CDR2 sequences are ENHRY and SYGVKD. The CDR3 is made up of 16 amino acids. The CDR3 protein is CAIRETTGTGYYGYTF. CDR3 sequence (DNA): TGTGCCATCAGGGAAACTACCGGGACAGGGTACTATGGCTACACCTTC.

At least ten counts were recorded for this clonotype. The chain has TRBV13 and TRBJ2-1, with D possibly TRBD2 on 5 matching bases. This CDR3 comprises 15 residues. Per the germline V gene, CDR1 is PRHDT and CDR2 is FYEKMQ (reference sequence). V dropped 5 bases and J dropped 4 bases, with 15 bases sitting between them. The CDR3: CASSPIKAEYNEQFF. CDR3 DNA sequence: TGTGCCAGCAGCCCCATAAAAGCGGAATACAATGAGCAGTTCTTC.

At least ten counts were recorded for this clonotype. The rearrangement joins TRBV20-1 to TRBJ1-2, with 9 nucleotides matching TRBD1. Germline V gene data show CDR1 as DFQATT and CDR2 as SNEGSKA (reference sequence). After removal of 0 bases from V and 3 bases from J, the junction contained 5 bases not matched to a gene. This CDR3 has 15 amino acids. In DNA form, the CDR3 reads TGCAGTGCTAGAGATCTGGGACAGGGAGACTATGGCTACACCTTC. Translation gives CSARDLGQGDYGYTF.

At least ten counts were recorded for this clonotype. The chain is built from TRBV10-3 and TRBJ2-3, with D possibly being TRBD2 (5 bases). CDR3 length equals 14 residues. Deletions cut 6 bases from V and 2 bases from J, with 12 bases between. From germline, CDR1 is ENHRY and CDR2 SYGVKD. The CDR3 bases are TGTGCCATCAGCCGACAAGCGGACACAGATACGCAGTATTTT. It yields the protein CAISRQADTDTQYF.

This clonotype was seen a handful of times. The V gene is TRBV7-9, the J gene TRBJ2-3; D not certain. The CDR3 spans 12 residues. The V gene's germline CDR1 is SEHNR and CDR2 FQNEAQ (reference sequence). Trimming shortened V by 3 bases and J by 4 bases, and 5 bases separated the two germline ends. The CDR3 loop reads CASSFNADTQYF. DNA of the CDR3: TGTGCCAGCAGCTTTAACGCAGATACGCAGTATTTT.

The chain links TRBV5-1 to TRBJ1-4, with D perhaps matching TRBD1 (6 bases). The CDR3 has 15 residues. CDR1 and CDR2 (germline): SGHRS, YFSETQ. V shed 4 bases and J shed 3 bases, with 13 bases lying between them. CDR3 DNA sequence: TGCGCCAGCAGCGATATACAGGGAGCTAATGAAAAACTGTTTTTT. This encodes CASSDIQGANEKLFF.

This clonotype has a count of ten or more. CDR3 sequence: CASSYGAKNIQYF. The CDR3 coding sequence is TGCGCCAGCAGCTACGGAGCCAAAAACATTCAGTACTTC. This sequence joins TRBV5-1 and TRBJ2-4; D is unresolved. The CDR3 extends over 13 amino acids. The V end lost 3 bases, the J end lost 0 bases, and 4 bases lay between the germline ends. CDR1 SGHRS and CDR2 YFSETQ come from the germline V gene.

As for this clonotype: Just one base apart from a much larger clone, this may be a read error. The chain uses TRBV29-1 and TRBJ2-2; 14 positions agree with TRBD2. The V gene end was trimmed by 7 bases and the J gene end by 5 bases; junction bases not matched to a gene: 3. CDR3 length: 14 amino acids. CDR1 is SQVTM and CDR2 is ANQGSEA in the germline V gene. CDR3 DNA: TGCAGCGCGGGGACTAGCGGGGGTACCGGGGAGCTGTTTTTT. Its protein product is CSAGTSGGTGELFF.

This clonotype turned up a few times. The chain links TRBV10-3 to TRBJ1-2; 9 bases map to TRBD1. The junction had 7 bases not matched to a gene; V was cut back by 3 bases and J by 8 bases. The CDR3 contains 14 residues. Germline CDR1 is ENHRY and CDR2 is SYGVKD. CDR3 sequence: CAISDEGTGRGYTF. The CDR3 DNA follows: TGTGCCATCAGTGATGAGGGGACAGGGAGAGGCTACACCTTC.

The chain couples TRBV5-4 to TRBJ1-2; D unclear. CDR3 length equals 14 residues. Germline values: CDR1 SGHNT, CDR2 YYREEE (reference sequence). V was pared by 2 bases and J by 6 bases, with 14 bases between. DNA of the CDR3: TGTGCCAGCAGCTTCGGGGTTGACTCGCATGGCTACACCTTC. It codes for CASSFGVDSHGYTF.

This clonotype was seen repeatedly, ten times or more. CDR3 DNA: TGCGCCAGCAGCTTCGACTATGAGCAGTTCTTC. Protein product: CASSFDYEQFF. This rearrangement joins TRBV5-1 to TRBJ2-1; D remains ambiguous. CDR3 size: 11 residues. Germline CDR1 and CDR2: SGHRS and YFSETQ. V was pared by 2 bases and J by 8 bases, with 5 bases between.

The gene calls are TRBV7-2 and TRBJ1-1; TRBD1 is a possible D gene (5 bases). Per germline, CDR1 SGHTA and CDR2 FQGNSA. V lost 3 bases and J lost 1, with 9 bases in between. The length of the CDR3 is 14 residues. Here the CDR3 DNA reads TGTGCCAGCAGCTTCTGGGACGGGAACACTGAAGCTTTCTTT. Translated, it gives CASSFWDGNTEAFF.

This clonotype has just a few counts. The chain has TRBV5-1 and TRBJ2-3; D might be TRBD1 (5 bases). The CDR3 runs 16 residues. V lost 0 bases to trimming and J lost 0 bases, with 11 bases between them. Germline V CDR1 and CDR2: SGHRS, YFSETQ. CDR3 in amino acids: CASSLARELSTDTQYF. DNA for the CDR3: TGCGCCAGCAGCTTGGCCAGGGAACTAAGCACAGATACGCAGTATTTT.

This clonotype was recorded many times. The chain employs TRBV20-1 and TRBJ1-2; no clear D gene. The CDR3 sequence is 11 residues long. The germline gives CDR1 DFQATT, CDR2 SNEGSKA (reference sequence). Trimming removed 7 bases from V and 0 bases from J, with 6 bases in between. The CDR3, as DNA: TGCAGTGTCCACGCTAACTATGGCTACACCTTC. It codes for CSVHANYGYTF.

This clonotype was detected ten times or more. The chain combines TRBV7-2 with TRBJ1-1; no firm D call. The germline CDR1 and CDR2 sequences are SGHTA and FQGNSA. V was clipped by 7 bases and J by 1 base, with 13 bases between them. The CDR3 sequence is 14 residues long. This CDR3 is CASTPWKGNTEAFF. CDR3 bases: TGTGCCAGCACCCCCTGGAAGGGGAACACTGAAGCTTTCTTT.